Listed below are T cell receptor beta chains from one sample, sequenced in a study of beta chain features in type 1 diabetes. Assay: immunoSEQ multiplex PCR; the TCRdb copy retains only in-frame clones and omits some. The sample yields around 250,000 clones, 25% to 35% seen once. Material: central memory CD4+ T cells from blood. The source is a man aged 30-40 years in good health. Both conserved end residues are part of each CDR3. A D gene is named only where the DNA matches it firmly. Size is omitted from some rows. Given values are once, few, many or a class for expanded clones.

abundance	d_gene	v_gene	j_gene	len	CDR3aa	CDR3nt
.	TRBD2	TRBV29-1	TRBJ2-7	13	CSVVLAGRYEQYF	TGCAGCGTTGTCCTAGCGGGAAGATACGAGCAGTACTTC
.	.	TRBV7-8	TRBJ2-7	17	CASSLYSTGASPYEQYF	TGTGCCAGCAGCTTATACTCGACCGGGGCCTCCCCCTACGAGCAGTACTTC
.	.	TRBV9	TRBJ2-1	15	CASSASGGSYNEQFF	TGTGCCAGCAGCGCCTCTGGGGGATCCTACAATGAGCAGTTCTTC
.	.	TRBV19	TRBJ2-4	13	CASSISQENIQYF	TGTGCCAGTAGTATAAGCCAGGAGAACATTCAGTACTTC
few	.	TRBV29-1	TRBJ2-2	15	CSGGGGATNTGELFF	TGCAGCGGCGGTGGGGGGGCTACCAACACCGGGGAGCTGTTTTTT
few	.	TRBV7-9	TRBJ2-1	13	CASSLEIDNEQFF	TGTGCCAGCAGCTTAGAGATCGACAATGAGCAGTTCTTC
few	.	TRBV29-1	TRBJ1-5	13	CSVRDSHDQPQHF	TGCAGCGTCCGGGACTCCCACGACCAGCCCCAGCATTTT
.	TRBD2	TRBV29-1	TRBJ2-1	15	CSAGTSGTGRNEQFF	TGCAGCGCTGGGACTAGCGGGACCGGAAGAAATGAGCAGTTCTTC
.	.	TRBV5-1	TRBJ2-3	15	CASSLDTASTDTQYF	TGCGCCAGCAGCTTGGATACAGCTAGCACAGATACGCAGTATTTT
few	.	TRBV5-4	TRBJ2-5	12	CASSYREETQYF	TGTGCCAGCAGCTACAGGGAGGAGACCCAGTACTTC
once	.	TRBV7-2	TRBJ1-5	13	CASSPEGRQPQHF	TGTGCCAGCAGTCCCGAAGGGAGACAGCCCCAGCATTTT
few	.	TRBV20-1	TRBJ2-7	10	CSAREYEQYF	TGCAGTGCTAGGGAGTACGAGCAGTACTTC
many	.	TRBV16	TRBJ2-7	14	CASSQLRQTYEQYF	TGTGCCAGCAGCCAATTAAGACAAACCTACGAGCAGTACTTC
few	TRBD1	TRBV7-2	TRBJ2-7	15	CASSARTGGSYEQYF	TGTGCCAGCAGCGCCCGGACAGGAGGCTCCTACGAGCAGTACTTC
many	TRBD2	TRBV6-6	TRBJ2-1	15	CASSPGTSGGDEQFF	TGTGCCAGCAGTCCCGGGACTAGCGGGGGTGATGAGCAGTTCTTC
.	.	TRBV14	TRBJ2-3	16	CASSQTTGALTDTQYF	TGTGCCAGCAGCCAAACCACCGGAGCCCTCACAGATACGCAGTATTTT
few	.	TRBV7-9	TRBJ1-2	14	CASSFVKLYYGYTF	TGTGCCAGCAGCTTTGTGAAGCTCTACTATGGCTACACCTTC
.	TRBD1	TRBV28	TRBJ2-7	13	CASGKGQSYEQYF	TGTGCCAGCGGTAAGGGACAGTCCTACGAGCAGTACTTC
.	TRBD2	TRBV5-8	TRBJ2-1	17	CASSTTGTSGMYNEQFF	TGTGCCAGCAGCACTACCGGGACTAGCGGGATGTACAATGAGCAGTTCTTC
.	.	TRBV2	TRBJ2-5	12	CASSGVGETQYF	TGTGCCAGCAGCGGGGTAGGAGAGACCCAGTACTTC
.	TRBD2	TRBV29-1	TRBJ2-7	12	CSAGTRADEQYF	TGCAGCGCCGGGACTAGGGCCGACGAGCAGTACTTC
.	TRBD1	TRBV5-6	TRBJ2-1	15	CASSLRGQGDNEQFF	TGTGCCAGCAGCTTAAGGGGACAGGGAGACAATGAGCAGTTCTTC
few	.	TRBV5-6	TRBJ2-5	12	CASSLGEPQQYF	TGTGCCAGCAGCTTGGGGGAGCCCCAGCAGTACTTC
few	.	TRBV11-2	TRBJ2-4	17	CASSSPRGELEKNIQYF	TGTGCCAGCAGCTCCCCAAGAGGGGAATTGGAGAAAAACATTCAGTACTTC
.	TRBD2	TRBV4-2	TRBJ2-1	19	CASSQSVIAGGPQSYEQFF	TGTGCCAGCAGCCAATCCGTGATAGCGGGGGGACCACAATCCTATGAGCAGTTCTTC
few	.	TRBV10-3	TRBJ2-1	15	CAISESKGTPNEQFF	TGTGCCATCAGTGAGTCCAAGGGGACCCCCAATGAGCAGTTCTTC
.	.	TRBV11-2	TRBJ2-6	14	CASSLVSGANVLTF	TGTGCCAGCAGCTTAGTATCTGGGGCCAACGTCCTGACTTTC